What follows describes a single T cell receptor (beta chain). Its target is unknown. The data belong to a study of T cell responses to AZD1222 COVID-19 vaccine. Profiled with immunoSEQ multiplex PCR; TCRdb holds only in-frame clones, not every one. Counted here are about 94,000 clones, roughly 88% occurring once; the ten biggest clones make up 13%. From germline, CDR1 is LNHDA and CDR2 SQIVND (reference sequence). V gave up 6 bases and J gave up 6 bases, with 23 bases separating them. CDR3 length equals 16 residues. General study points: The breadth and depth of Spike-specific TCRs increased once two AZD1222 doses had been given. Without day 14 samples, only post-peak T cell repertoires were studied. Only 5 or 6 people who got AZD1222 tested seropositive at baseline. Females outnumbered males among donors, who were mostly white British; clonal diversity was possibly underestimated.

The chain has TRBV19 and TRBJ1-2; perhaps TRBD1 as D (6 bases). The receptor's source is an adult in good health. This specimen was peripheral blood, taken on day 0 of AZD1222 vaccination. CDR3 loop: CASSRGHRESQHGYTF. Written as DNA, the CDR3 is TGTGCCAGTAGCCGGGGCCACAGGGAGTCACAGCATGGCTACACCTTC.